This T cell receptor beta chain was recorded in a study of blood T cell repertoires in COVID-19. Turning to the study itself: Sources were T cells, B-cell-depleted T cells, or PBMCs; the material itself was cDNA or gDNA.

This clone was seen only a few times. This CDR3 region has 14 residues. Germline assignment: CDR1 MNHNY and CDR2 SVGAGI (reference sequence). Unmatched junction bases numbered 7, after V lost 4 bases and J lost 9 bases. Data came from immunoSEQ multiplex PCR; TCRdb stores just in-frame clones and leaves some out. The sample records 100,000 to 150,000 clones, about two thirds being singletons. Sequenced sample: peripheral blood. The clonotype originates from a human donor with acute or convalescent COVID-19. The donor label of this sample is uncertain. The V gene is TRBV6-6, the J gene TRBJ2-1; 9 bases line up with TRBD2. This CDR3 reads CASSSGRGGTEQFF. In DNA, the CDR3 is TGTGCCAGCAGTTCGGGGCGGGGGGGCACTGAGCAGTTCTTC.